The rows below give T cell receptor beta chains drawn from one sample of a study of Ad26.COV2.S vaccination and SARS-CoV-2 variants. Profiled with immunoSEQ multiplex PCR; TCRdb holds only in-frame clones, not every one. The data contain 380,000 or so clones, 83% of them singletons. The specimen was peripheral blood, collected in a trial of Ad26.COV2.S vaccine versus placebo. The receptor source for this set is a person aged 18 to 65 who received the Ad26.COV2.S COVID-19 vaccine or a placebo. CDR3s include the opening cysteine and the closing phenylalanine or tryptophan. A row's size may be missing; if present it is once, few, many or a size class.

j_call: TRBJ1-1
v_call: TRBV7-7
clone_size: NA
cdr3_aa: CASSLPLGGQGNTEAFF

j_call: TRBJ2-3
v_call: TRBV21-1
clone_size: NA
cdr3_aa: CASSATDTQYF

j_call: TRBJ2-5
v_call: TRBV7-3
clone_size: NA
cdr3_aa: CASSPDTRTQYF

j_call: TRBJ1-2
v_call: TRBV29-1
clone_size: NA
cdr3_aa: CSARGGSMGSYGYTF

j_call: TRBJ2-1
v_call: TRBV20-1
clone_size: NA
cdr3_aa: CSATSGTRQFF

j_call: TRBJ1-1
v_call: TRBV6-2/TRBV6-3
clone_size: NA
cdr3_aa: CASSDTRDTEAFF

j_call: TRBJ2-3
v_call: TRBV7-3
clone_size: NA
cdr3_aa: CASSPGTDTQYF

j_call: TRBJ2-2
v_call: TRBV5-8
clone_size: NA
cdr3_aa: CASSFSNGNTGELFF

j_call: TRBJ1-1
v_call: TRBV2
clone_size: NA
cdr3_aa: CASSVVNTEAFF

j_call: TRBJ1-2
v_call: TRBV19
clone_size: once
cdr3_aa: CASSPQGGSNYGYTF

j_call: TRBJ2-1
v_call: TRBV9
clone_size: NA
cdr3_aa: CASSPGTSGYGEQFF

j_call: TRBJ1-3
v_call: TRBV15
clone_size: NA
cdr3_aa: CATSRDRSYTIYF

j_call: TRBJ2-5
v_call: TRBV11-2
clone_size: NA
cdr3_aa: CASSLVHLAGKETQYF

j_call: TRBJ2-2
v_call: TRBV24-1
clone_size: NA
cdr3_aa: CATSVLSGELFF

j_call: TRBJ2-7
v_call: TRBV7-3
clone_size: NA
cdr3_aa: CASSPDRDAEQYF

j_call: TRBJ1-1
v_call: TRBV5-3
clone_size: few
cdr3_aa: CARSCWKARNTEAFF

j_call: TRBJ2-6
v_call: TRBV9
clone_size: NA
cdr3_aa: CASSPGVSGANVLTF

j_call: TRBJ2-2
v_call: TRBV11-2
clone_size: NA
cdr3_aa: CASSLQSRVAGELFF

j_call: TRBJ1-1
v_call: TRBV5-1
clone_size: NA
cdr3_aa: CASREALNTEAFF

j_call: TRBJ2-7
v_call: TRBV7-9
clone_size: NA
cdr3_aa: CASSLVVGLWAYEQYF

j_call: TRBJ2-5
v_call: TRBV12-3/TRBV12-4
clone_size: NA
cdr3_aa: CASSLTRETQYF

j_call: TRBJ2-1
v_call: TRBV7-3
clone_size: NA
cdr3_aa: CASSLDAGRSYEQFF

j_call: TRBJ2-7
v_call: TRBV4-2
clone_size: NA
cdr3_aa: CASSQDRRKAPEQYF

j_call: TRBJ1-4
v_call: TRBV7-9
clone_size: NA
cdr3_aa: CASSTSGGEKLFF

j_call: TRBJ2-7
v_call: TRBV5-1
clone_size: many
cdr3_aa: CASSWYGSTYEQYF

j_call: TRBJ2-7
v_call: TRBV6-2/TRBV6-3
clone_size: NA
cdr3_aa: CASSYSSEPYEQYF

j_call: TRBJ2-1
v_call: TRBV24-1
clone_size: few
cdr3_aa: CATSDLGTSGSGNEQFF

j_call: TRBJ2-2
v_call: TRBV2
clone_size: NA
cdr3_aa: CASSGTSGGPGELFF

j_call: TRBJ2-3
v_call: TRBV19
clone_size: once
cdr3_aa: CAISQGAGSDTQYF

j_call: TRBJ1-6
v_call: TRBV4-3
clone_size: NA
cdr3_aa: CASSQVVPTSSYNSPLHF

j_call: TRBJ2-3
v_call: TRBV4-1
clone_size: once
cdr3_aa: CASSQDLLRGGYRDTQYF

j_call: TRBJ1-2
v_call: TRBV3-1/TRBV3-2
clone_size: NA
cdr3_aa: CASSQDAGPLYGYTF

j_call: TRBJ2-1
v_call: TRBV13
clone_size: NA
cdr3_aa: CASSLGVSEQFF

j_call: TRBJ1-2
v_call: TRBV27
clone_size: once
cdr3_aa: CASSLRDRVKGYTF

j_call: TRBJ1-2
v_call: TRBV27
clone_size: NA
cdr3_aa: CPTLWGSYGYTF

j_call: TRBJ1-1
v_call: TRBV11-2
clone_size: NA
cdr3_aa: CASSLTQNTEAFF

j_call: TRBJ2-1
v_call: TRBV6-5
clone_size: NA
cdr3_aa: CASSYDRYRENEQFF

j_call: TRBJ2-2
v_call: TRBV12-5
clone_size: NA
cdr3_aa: CASGGDLRLAGELFF

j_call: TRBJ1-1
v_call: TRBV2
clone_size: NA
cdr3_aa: CASSGTGTGGAFF

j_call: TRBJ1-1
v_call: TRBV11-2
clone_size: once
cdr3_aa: CASSLERDEAFF

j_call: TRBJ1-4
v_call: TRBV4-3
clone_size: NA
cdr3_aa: CASSRTPGQGGGKLFF

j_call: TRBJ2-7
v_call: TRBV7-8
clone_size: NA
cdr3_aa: CASSLLVGPYEQYF

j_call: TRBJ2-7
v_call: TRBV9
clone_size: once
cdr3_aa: CASSPGWEREGREQYF

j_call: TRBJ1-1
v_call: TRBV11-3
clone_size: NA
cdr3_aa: CASSPRTGQGTEAFF

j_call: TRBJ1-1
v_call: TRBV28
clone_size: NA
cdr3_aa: CASRLVNTEAFF

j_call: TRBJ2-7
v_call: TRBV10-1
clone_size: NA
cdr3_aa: CASSEALAGVGEQYF

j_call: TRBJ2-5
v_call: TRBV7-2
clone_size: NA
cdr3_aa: CASSLGSGPGMKTQYF

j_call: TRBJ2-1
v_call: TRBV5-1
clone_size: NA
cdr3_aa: CASSLAPRTGNEQFF

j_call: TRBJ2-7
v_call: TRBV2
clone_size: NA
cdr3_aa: CASSEIGEQYF

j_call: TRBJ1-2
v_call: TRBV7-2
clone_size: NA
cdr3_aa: CASSLRRGRFNYGYTF

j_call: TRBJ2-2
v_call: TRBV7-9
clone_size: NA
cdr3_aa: CASSSTRTGKDGELFF

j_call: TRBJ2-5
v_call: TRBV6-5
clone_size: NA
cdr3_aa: CASGQGTRETQYF

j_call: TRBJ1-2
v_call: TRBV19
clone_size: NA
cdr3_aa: CASSIPGTGTHGYTF

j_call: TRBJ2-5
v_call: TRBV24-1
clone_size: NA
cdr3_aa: CATSAGTAQETQYF